Reported below is one T cell receptor beta chain. The assay was immunoSEQ multiplex PCR, and TCRdb's table has in-frame clones only and misses some. The table has a few hundred thousand clones, roughly 84% seen once; the top ten hold more than 4.5%. The data were obtained in a study of blood T cell repertoires in COVID-19. Overall study context: Samples representing acute and convalescent COVID-19 were sourced from the United States, Italy and Spain. The cDNA or gDNA used as material had been derived from T cells, B-cell-depleted T cells, or PBMCs.

The CDR3 extends over 13 amino acids. Germline lookup yields CDR1 LNHNV and CDR2 YYDKDF (reference sequence). Trimming shortened V by 3 bases and J by 8 bases, and 10 bases separated the two germline ends. The gene calls are TRBV15 and TRBJ1-4; possible D gene TRBD1, 6 bases. The sequencing input was peripheral blood. This clonotype was obtained from a woman in her sixties who had recovered from COVID-19. CDR3: CATSSRGTEKLFF. The CDR3 bases are TGTGCCACCAGCAGCAGGGGAACCGAAAAACTGTTTTTT.